What follows is one TCR beta chain and its context. Its cognate antigen is unknown. Since a much larger clone is just one base distant, this may be a read error. This sample stems from a study of tumor-infiltrating lymphocytes in primary liver carcinoma. Study observations and caveats: Overlap in tumor-adjacent and tumor-blood pairs fell below that of tumor region pairs.

TCR beta cDNA was reverse-transcribed from 500 ng of total RNA. The reaction used a constant-region primer and ProtoScript II reverse transcriptase. Researchers made the TCR beta libraries by running three nested multiplex PCR rounds with slightly modified ARM-PCR. TCRdb re-called the multiplex PCR reads with MiXCR, one entry per CDR3 protein. The table records 250,000 to 350,000 distinct CDR3 sequences, 50% to 75% of them present only once. The blood RNA (from unsorted whole blood) was obtained, and germline DNA was also extracted. Treatment-naive at the time, the patients had chronic HBV infection. Sequencing was carried out using peripheral blood. The source of this sequence is a woman younger than 45 with primary liver carcinoma and hepatitis B virus infection.

CDR3 amino acids: CASSLGGLPGQPQHF. CDR3 DNA sequence: TGTGCCAGCAGTTTAGGGGGGCTCCCTGGTCAGCCCCAGCATTTT. The chain joins TRBV12-3 or TRBV12-4 to TRBJ1-5, with D possibly being TRBD1 (6 bases). Trimming cost V 1 base and J 6 bases, with 13 bases left between them. The CDR3 loop spans 15 amino acids.